These 28 T cell receptor beta chains share one sample of origin, sequenced in a study of OX40 agonist ivuxolimab in advanced cancers. Using immunoSEQ multiplex PCR, the repertoire was profiled, and TCRdb retains in-frame clones only, with some absent. The table has tens of thousands of clones, about 85% seen once. Sequences were derived from CD4+ or CD8+ T cells sorted from blood, sampled in a trial of the OX40 agonist ivuxolimab. These TCRs come from an adult with an advanced solid tumor such as melanoma, head and neck, liver or kidney cancer.

V and J are TRBV7-2 and TRBJ2-2; no firm D call. V lost 2 bases and J 4 bases, leaving 11 bases between the germline ends. Per germline, CDR1 SGHTA and CDR2 FQGNSA. There are 15 residues in the CDR3. The CDR3: CASSLSALGTGELFF. The CDR3, as DNA: TGTGCCAGCAGCTTATCGGCCCTGGGCACCGGGGAGCTGTTTTTT.

This clone was seen only once. V and J are TRBV9 and TRBJ2-1; D gene uncertain. The CDR3 is 13 amino acids. CDR1 and CDR2 (germline): SGDLS, YYNGEE. V lost 0 bases, J lost 5 bases, and 6 bases lay in between. The CDR3 DNA reads as TGTGCCAGCAGCGTAGGCAGCCACAATGAGCAGTTCTTC. Translation gives CASSVGSHNEQFF. The whole variable domain, filled in from reference TRBV9 and TRBJ2-1, reads DSGVTQTPKHLITATGQRVTLRCSPRSGDLSVYWYQQSLDQGLQFLIQYYNGEERAKGNILERFSAQQFPDLHSELNLSSLELGDSALYFCASSVGSHNEQFFGPGTRLTVL.

The chain couples TRBV5-1 to TRBJ1-5; D not certain. CDR1 and CDR2 from the germline V gene are SGHRS and YFSETQ. V shed 0 bases and J shed 6 bases, with 13 bases lying between them. This CDR3 is 15 amino acids long. The CDR3 DNA is TGCGCCAGCAGCTTGGGACCCTTGGGTATTCAGCCCCAGCATTTT. Residues: CASSLGPLGIQPQHF.

This chain links TRBV4-1 with TRBJ1-2; 9 bases match TRBD1. Per germline, CDR1 MGHRA and CDR2 YSYEKL. The V segment lost 1 base and the J segment 3 bases; nucleotides outside the gene matches: 3. There are 15 residues in the CDR3. CDR3 in DNA: TGCGCCAGCAGCCAAGGGACAGGGGCCTACTATGGCTACACCTTC. It translates to CASSQGTGAYYGYTF.

The table lists this clone with a few counts. The rearrangement links TRBV18 to TRBJ2-3, with 7 nucleotides matching TRBD1. The germline gives CDR1 KGHSH, CDR2 LQKENI. The V and J ends lost 7 bases and 6 bases, in that order; junction bases with no gene match: 13. This CDR3 is built from 15 residues. In nucleotides, the CDR3 is TGTGCCAGCTGCATAGGACAGGCCTCATCGGATACGCAGTATTTT. It yields the protein CASCIGQASSDTQYF.

This clone was detected only a few times. The chain carries TRBV2 and TRBJ1-2; D call uncertain. Germline CDR1 is SNHLY and CDR2 is FYNNEI. The CDR3 covers 13 residues. Trimming removed 6 bases from V and 6 bases from J, with 14 bases in between. CDR3: CASSESDWNGYTF. The CDR3 DNA is TGTGCCAGCAGCGAGTCGGATTGGAATGGCTACACCTTC.

The V call is TRBV6-5, the J call TRBJ1-6; 7 bases fit TRBD1. The CDR3 runs 15 residues. The J segment lost 11 bases and the V segment lost 4 bases, leaving 11 bases of the junction unmatched. Germline V gives CDR1 MNHEY, CDR2 SVGAGI. As DNA, the CDR3 is TGTGCCAGCAGTTCCTCCAGACAGGGAACGGCACCCCTCCACTTT. Its protein product is CASSSSRQGTAPLHF.

In nucleotides, the CDR3 is TGTGCCAGCACACCGGGACACACCCAAGAGACCCAGTACTTC. Its translation: CASTPGHTQETQYF. This sequence joins TRBV2 and TRBJ2-5; possibly TRBD1 for D (6 bases). This CDR3 has 14 amino acids. CDR1 and CDR2 from the germline V gene are SNHLY and FYNNEI. The germline V and J ends were trimmed by 7 bases and 1 base, with 13 bases remaining between them.

This clone was observed a few times. CDR3 sequence: CASSQGSVGVPYGAFF. The CDR3 nucleotides are TGCGCCAGCAGCCAAGGGTCCGTAGGTGTGCCTTATGGGGCTTTCTTT. This chain joins TRBV4-1 and TRBJ1-1; no clear D. In germline, CDR1 is MGHRA, CDR2 YSYEKL. V was trimmed by 1 base and J by 11 bases, leaving 23 bases between them. The CDR3 has 16 amino acids.

The rearrangement uses TRBV5-8 and TRBJ2-2; D uncertain. CDR3 length: 16 amino acids. V dropped 4 bases and J dropped 4 bases, with 17 bases sitting between them. Germline V gene data show CDR1 as SGHTS and CDR2 as YDEGEE. DNA for the CDR3: TGTGCCAGCAGCCCGGACGGACGCCGAATCACCGGGGAGCTGTTTTTT. Translation gives CASSPDGRRITGELFF.

CDR3: CASSPDREGSEAFF. CDR3 DNA sequence: TGTGCCAGCAGCCCGGACAGGGAAGGGAGTGAAGCTTTCTTT. The chain links TRBV6-5 to TRBJ1-1; TRBD1 matches 8 bases. Germline V gives CDR1 MNHEY, CDR2 SVGAGI. The CDR3 sequence is 14 residues long. V gave up 6 bases and J gave up 7 bases; unmatched junction bases: 10.

About this clone: The same CDR3 can be traced to other DNA sequences in this sample. The chain uses TRBV2 and TRBJ2-2; D is unclear. Germline V lookup: CDR1 SNHLY, CDR2 FYNNEI. The length of the CDR3 is 15 residues. Trimming took off 1 base at V and 2 bases at J, with 8 bases between the two ends. The DNA of the CDR3 is TGTGCCAGCAGTGAAGGACTGGCTAACACCGGGGAGCTGTTTTTT. This translates into CASSEGLANTGELFF.

This clone has only one observation. The chain recombines TRBV29-1 with TRBJ1-1, with D possibly being TRBD1 (5 bases). Looked up from germline, CDR1 is SQVTM and CDR2 is ANQGSEA. V shed 7 bases and J shed 8 bases, with 17 bases lying between them. The CDR3 extends over 12 amino acids. CDR3 nucleotides: TGCAGCGCGGGTTTATGGGGCATGGAAGCTTTCTTT. This translates into CSAGLWGMEAFF.

The rearrangement uses TRBV6-1 and TRBJ1-3; tentatively, D is TRBD1 (5 bases). With 3 bases removed from V and 1 base from J, the gap between germline ends came to 10 bases. Germline CDR1 is MNHNS and CDR2 is SASEGT. This CDR3 has 15 amino acids. The CDR3 region is CASSEGGESGNTIYF. In DNA, the CDR3 is TGTGCCAGCAGTGAGGGGGGAGAATCTGGAAACACCATATATTTT.

The V and J genes are TRBV6-5 and TRBJ2-1; 9 positions match TRBD2. The V gene's germline CDR1 is MNHEY and CDR2 SVGAGI. This CDR3 is 15 amino acids long. Trimming took 10 bases from V and 7 from J; bases not matched to a gene: 14. CDR3 nucleotides: TGTGCCACTAATTTCTGGGCGGGGGGGGAGAATGAGCAGTTCTTC. Encoded protein: CATNFWAGGENEQFF.

This CDR3 reads CATRMSSSYEQYF. Here the CDR3 DNA reads TGTGCCACCAGGATGTCGAGCTCCTACGAGCAGTACTTC. V and J are TRBV15 and TRBJ2-7; unclear D gene. The CDR3 spans 13 residues. Trimming shortened V by 6 bases and J by 0 bases, and 9 bases separated the two germline ends. Per the germline V gene, CDR1 is LNHNV and CDR2 is YYDKDF (reference sequence).

V usage is TRBV4-3 and J usage is TRBJ1-3; 7 bases align to TRBD1. The length of the CDR3 is 15 residues. V dropped 3 bases and J dropped 3; count of bases not matched to a gene: 5. The germline V gene has CDR1 LGHNA and CDR2 YSLEER. The CDR3 DNA is TGCGCCAGCAGCCACCCCGGGACAGTTGGAAACACCATATATTTT. This translates into CASSHPGTVGNTIYF.

The V and J genes are TRBV7-3 and TRBJ2-3; TRBD1 aligns across 8 bases. CDR1 and CDR2 (germline): SGHTA, FQGTGA. The CDR3 loop spans 15 amino acids. With V trimmed by 5 bases and J by 6 bases, 10 bases remained unmatched. CDR3 protein: CASSPRGRGEDTQYF. The CDR3 DNA is TGTGCCAGCAGCCCCAGGGGGCGAGGTGAGGATACGCAGTATTTT.

This chain links TRBV7-2 with TRBJ2-1; unclear D gene. CDR1 is SGHTA, CDR2 FQGNSA, per germline. The CDR3 covers 14 residues. The ends were cut back, 4 bases at V and 0 bases at J, with 7 bases in the middle. The CDR3 nucleotides read TGTGCCAGCAGCTCCTATTTCTCCTACAATGAGCAGTTCTTC. Protein sequence: CASSSYFSYNEQFF.

This chain uses TRBV6-5 with TRBJ1-1; the match to TRBD1 covers 9 bases. J lost 8 bases, V lost 5 bases, and 6 bases had no gene match. The CDR3 spans 13 residues. Germline V gene sequence: CDR1 MNHEY, CDR2 SVGAGI. The CDR3 coding sequence is TGTGCCAGCAGTAGGGGACAGGGTCGAGAAGCTTTCTTT. It is translated as CASSRGQGREAFF.

The chain recombines TRBV11-3 with TRBJ2-3, with D tentatively TRBD2 (6 bases). CDR3 length: 14 residues. Germline CDR1 reads SGHNT; CDR2 reads YENEEA. V was trimmed by 1 base and J by 7 bases, leaving 12 bases between them. This chain's CDR3 is CASSLVGEVNTQYF. In DNA, the CDR3 is TGTGCCAGCAGCTTAGTAGGGGAGGTAAATACGCAGTATTTT. Looking up the rest from reference TRBV11-3 and TRBJ2-3 gives the full variable domain: EAGVVQSPRYKIIEKKQPVAFWCNPISGHNTLYWYLQNLGQGPELLIRYENEEAVDDSQLPKDRFSAERLKGVDSTLKIQPAELGDSAVYLCASSLVGEVNTQYFGPGTRLTVL.

The chain links TRBV2 to TRBJ2-3; 12 bases fit TRBD2. This CDR3 comprises 15 residues. Germline values: CDR1 SNHLY, CDR2 FYNNEI. The V and J ends lost 4 bases and 4 bases, in that order; junction bases with no gene match: 3. Here the CDR3 reads CASSGLAGVPDTQYF. CDR3 DNA: TGTGCCAGCAGTGGACTAGCGGGGGTTCCAGATACGCAGTATTTT. The variable domain in full, with the rest retrieved from reference TRBV2 and TRBJ2-3, is EPEVTQTPSHQVTQMGQEVILRCVPISNHLYFYWYRQILGQKVEFLVSFYNNEISEKSEIFDDQFSVERPDGSNFTLKIRSTKLEDSAMYFCASSGLAGVPDTQYFGPGTRLTVL.

The chain joins TRBV5-4 to TRBJ1-1; 8 bases agree with TRBD1. This CDR3 spans 12 amino acids. Germline V gene data show CDR1 as SGHNT and CDR2 as YYREEE (reference sequence). J lost 10 bases, V lost 2 bases, and 4 bases had no gene match. CDR3 protein: CASSFRQGRAFF. CDR3 nucleotides: TGTGCCAGCAGCTTCAGACAGGGGAGAGCTTTCTTT.

The J gene is TRBJ1-3, the V gene TRBV7-6; the D is unclear. With 0 bases removed from V and 1 base from J, the gap between germline ends came to 10 bases. The CDR3 loop spans 16 amino acids. Per germline, CDR1 SGHVS and CDR2 FNYEAQ. The CDR3 region is CASSLASIESGNTIYF. CDR3 nucleotides: TGTGCCAGCAGCTTAGCATCGATAGAGTCTGGAAACACCATATATTTT.

The chain recombines TRBV9 with TRBJ1-2; D is unresolved. Germline V gene sequence: CDR1 SGDLS, CDR2 YYNGEE. CDR3 length: 15 residues. The V gene lost 4 bases and the J gene lost 2 bases, with 15 bases spanning the gap. CDR3 loop: CASSTRTDSNYGYTF. CDR3 in DNA: TGTGCCAGCAGCACCCGGACCGACTCCAACTATGGCTACACCTTC.

The sample holds one count of this clone. CDR3 region: CASSLRGWQGGYEQYV. The DNA of the CDR3 is TGTGCCAGCAGTTTAAGGGGGTGGCAGGGAGGCTACGAGCAGTACGTC. The chain joins TRBV28 to TRBJ2-7; D could derive from TRBD1 or TRBD2 (6 bases each). Trimming took off 2 bases at V and 3 bases at J, with 17 bases between the two ends. CDR1 and CDR2 from the germline V gene are MDHEN and SYDVKM. The CDR3 covers 16 residues.

This clone was counted only a few times. The chain uses TRBV6-5 and TRBJ1-1; D gene unclear. V was pared by 6 bases and J by 1 base, with 18 bases between. The CDR3 is 16 residues long. CDR1 and CDR2 (germline): MNHEY, SVGAGI. The CDR3 coding sequence is TGTGCCAGCAGGTACAGTTCCTCAAATTGGAACACTGAAGCTTTCTTT. It specifies CASRYSSSNWNTEAFF.

This sequence joins TRBV19 and TRBJ1-3, with TRBD1 as a possible D gene (5 bases). This CDR3 spans 14 amino acids. Trimming left V 3 bases short and J 4 bases short, with 10 bases between. The V gene's germline CDR1 is LNHDA and CDR2 SQIVND (reference sequence). The DNA for the CDR3 is TGTGCCAGTAGTATCCGAGGGGAAGGAAACACCATATATTTT. Amino acid sequence: CASSIRGEGNTIYF.